These T cell receptor beta chains were read from a single sample in a study of cytomegalovirus exposure and HLA in healthy donors. Data came from immunoSEQ multiplex PCR; TCRdb stores just in-frame clones and leaves some out. The sample lists under 200,000 clones; about four fifths were seen once. What was sequenced was PBMCs. Source of these receptors: a woman in her twenties or thirties in good health and CMV-seropositive. CDR3s include the opening cysteine and the closing phenylalanine or tryptophan. Fields, in order: clone size, V gene, D gene, J gene, CDR3 protein, CDR3 DNA. The D gene is left open where the match is weak. Rows may omit the clone size; those that give it use once, few, many or a size class.

abundance: few
v_gene: TRBV7-9
d_gene: -
j_gene: TRBJ2-1
CDR3aa: CASSFGDNEQFF
CDR3nt: TGTGCCAGCAGCTTCGGGGACAATGAGCAGTTCTTC

abundance: once
v_gene: TRBV5-4
d_gene: TRBD2
j_gene: TRBJ2-3
CDR3aa: CASSFSGRLPDTQYF
CDR3nt: TGTGCCAGCAGCTTTAGCGGGAGGCTTCCAGATACGCAGTATTTT

abundance: -
v_gene: TRBV7-7
d_gene: -
j_gene: TRBJ2-5
CDR3aa: CASSLGGSGSGTQYF
CDR3nt: TGTGCTAGCAGCTTAGGGGGATCGGGGAGCGGGACCCAGTACTTC

abundance: -
v_gene: TRBV6-5
d_gene: TRBD1
j_gene: TRBJ1-1
CDR3aa: CASSYRDRDLAFF
CDR3nt: TGTGCCAGCAGTTACCGGGACAGGGATTTGGCTTTCTTT

abundance: -
v_gene: TRBV27
d_gene: -
j_gene: TRBJ2-5
CDR3aa: CASTAAGLMKTQYF
CDR3nt: TGTGCCAGCACCGCGGCAGGGTTGATGAAGACCCAGTACTTC

abundance: -
v_gene: TRBV6-1
d_gene: -
j_gene: TRBJ2-7
CDR3aa: CASSWSPPPYEQYF
CDR3nt: TGTGCCAGCAGTTGGAGTCCTCCGCCCTACGAGCAGTACTTC

abundance: -
v_gene: TRBV6-1
d_gene: TRBD1
j_gene: TRBJ2-7
CDR3aa: CASSEGWDRPYEQYF
CDR3nt: TGTGCCAGCAGTGAAGGCTGGGACAGACCGTACGAGCAGTACTTC

abundance: -
v_gene: TRBV25-1
d_gene: TRBD1
j_gene: TRBJ1-2
CDR3aa: CASSESTGDYGYTF
CDR3nt: TGTGCCAGCAGTGAATCTACAGGGGACTATGGCTACACCTTC

abundance: -
v_gene: TRBV27
d_gene: TRBD1
j_gene: TRBJ2-7
CDR3aa: CASSYRGPYEQYF
CDR3nt: TGTGCCAGCAGTTACAGGGGGCCTTACGAGCAGTACTTC

abundance: -
v_gene: TRBV5-4
d_gene: -
j_gene: TRBJ1-2
CDR3aa: CASSWEGNGYTF
CDR3nt: TGTGCCAGCAGCTGGGAGGGGAATGGCTACACCTTC

abundance: -
v_gene: TRBV5-1
d_gene: TRBD2
j_gene: TRBJ2-1
CDR3aa: CASSIIAGKDNEQFF
CDR3nt: TGCGCCAGCAGCATCATAGCGGGAAAAGACAATGAGCAGTTCTTC

abundance: -
v_gene: TRBV11-2
d_gene: -
j_gene: TRBJ1-1
CDR3aa: CASSPLAGGNTEAFF
CDR3nt: TGTGCCAGCAGCCCACTCGCCGGGGGGAACACTGAAGCTTTCTTT

abundance: few
v_gene: TRBV7-9
d_gene: TRBD1
j_gene: TRBJ1-2
CDR3aa: CASSLPRTGEGYTF
CDR3nt: TGTGCCAGCAGCTTACCCCGGACAGGGGAAGGCTACACCTTC

abundance: -
v_gene: TRBV27
d_gene: -
j_gene: TRBJ2-5
CDR3aa: CASSPYGGGPETQYF
CDR3nt: TGTGCCAGCAGTCCTTATGGGGGAGGCCCAGAGACCCAGTACTTC

abundance: -
v_gene: TRBV5-1
d_gene: TRBD1
j_gene: TRBJ2-3
CDR3aa: CASSPQTGTDRDTQYF
CDR3nt: TGCGCCAGCAGCCCCCAGACCGGGACAGATAGAGATACGCAGTATTTT

abundance: -
v_gene: TRBV6-6
d_gene: -
j_gene: TRBJ2-7
CDR3aa: CASSYGRLEQYF
CDR3nt: TGTGCCAGCAGTTACGGAAGACTCGAGCAGTACTTC

abundance: -
v_gene: TRBV5-6
d_gene: -
j_gene: TRBJ2-1
CDR3aa: CASSPPGGASSYNEQFF
CDR3nt: TGTGCCAGCAGCCCACCCGGCGGAGCGAGCTCCTACAATGAGCAGTTCTTC

abundance: -
v_gene: TRBV4-1
d_gene: TRBD1
j_gene: TRBJ1-4
CDR3aa: CASSAWEGTGAANEKLFF
CDR3nt: TGCGCCAGCAGCGCCTGGGAGGGGACAGGGGCAGCTAACGAAAAACTGTTTTTT

abundance: -
v_gene: TRBV6-5
d_gene: -
j_gene: TRBJ1-6
CDR3aa: CAAGTGGSPLHF
CDR3nt: TGTGCCGCCGGGACTGGCGGTTCACCCCTCCACTTT

abundance: -
v_gene: TRBV5-1
d_gene: TRBD1
j_gene: TRBJ1-6
CDR3aa: CASSLRGTGKRDSPLHF
CDR3nt: TGCGCCAGCAGCTTAAGAGGGACAGGGAAGAGGGATTCACCCCTCCACTTT

abundance: -
v_gene: TRBV7-8
d_gene: TRBD2
j_gene: TRBJ2-1
CDR3aa: CASSQGLRSGNEQFF
CDR3nt: TGTGCCAGCAGCCAGGGACTAAGATCGGGGAATGAGCAGTTCTTC

abundance: -
v_gene: TRBV7-9
d_gene: TRBD1
j_gene: TRBJ1-5
CDR3aa: CASSPRTGGSPQHF
CDR3nt: TGTGCCAGCAGCCCTAGGACAGGGGGCTCGCCCCAGCATTTT

abundance: -
v_gene: TRBV5-4
d_gene: -
j_gene: TRBJ1-1
CDR3aa: CASSRIGGFYGTEAFF
CDR3nt: TGTGCCAGCAGCCGCATTGGGGGCTTTTATGGCACTGAAGCTTTCTTT

abundance: few
v_gene: TRBV28
d_gene: -
j_gene: TRBJ1-5
CDR3aa: CASSTGTSSNQPQHF
CDR3nt: TGTGCCAGCAGTACCGGGACTTCCAGCAATCAGCCCCAGCATTTT

abundance: -
v_gene: TRBV9
d_gene: TRBD2
j_gene: TRBJ2-1
CDR3aa: CASSLGGGGRPYNEQFF
CDR3nt: TGTGCCAGCAGCCTCGGGGGGGGCGGGAGGCCCTACAATGAGCAGTTCTTC

abundance: few
v_gene: TRBV6-6
d_gene: TRBD2
j_gene: TRBJ2-3
CDR3aa: CASNIAGGTDTQYF
CDR3nt: TGTGCCAGCAACATAGCGGGGGGCACAGATACGCAGTATTTT

abundance: -
v_gene: TRBV4-1
d_gene: -
j_gene: TRBJ1-2
CDR3aa: CASSQTGFNNGYTF
CDR3nt: TGCGCCAGCAGCCAAACAGGTTTCAACAATGGCTACACCTTC

abundance: once
v_gene: TRBV11-2
d_gene: -
j_gene: TRBJ2-7
CDR3aa: CASSLLTRYEQYF
CDR3nt: TGTGCCAGCAGCCTACTAACTAGATACGAGCAGTACTTC

abundance: -
v_gene: TRBV5-1
d_gene: TRBD1
j_gene: TRBJ2-1
CDR3aa: CASSSTGTGYNEQFF
CDR3nt: TGCGCCAGCAGCTCAACCGGGACAGGTTACAATGAGCAGTTCTTC

abundance: -
v_gene: TRBV4-1
d_gene: TRBD1
j_gene: TRBJ2-5
CDR3aa: CASSTGTGRRETQYF
CDR3nt: TGCGCCAGCAGCACTGGGACAGGGAGGAGAGAGACCCAGTACTTC

abundance: -
v_gene: TRBV29-1
d_gene: TRBD1
j_gene: TRBJ2-1
CDR3aa: CSVTGQGVSNEQFF
CDR3nt: TGCAGCGTGACGGGCCAGGGGGTTAGTAATGAGCAGTTCTTC

abundance: -
v_gene: TRBV12-5
d_gene: TRBD2
j_gene: TRBJ2-5
CDR3aa: CASGLYPGGMIQETQYF
CDR3nt: TGTGCTAGTGGTTTGTATCCGGGGGGGATGATACAAGAGACCCAGTACTTC

abundance: few
v_gene: TRBV5-4
d_gene: TRBD2
j_gene: TRBJ2-1
CDR3aa: CASSFGVAGYNEQFF
CDR3nt: TGTGCCAGCAGCTTCGGGGTAGCGGGATACAATGAGCAGTTCTTC

abundance: once
v_gene: TRBV28
d_gene: -
j_gene: TRBJ2-7
CDR3aa: CASSLLEEGEQYF
CDR3nt: TGTGCCAGCAGTCTACTGGAGGAGGGCGAGCAGTACTTC

abundance: -
v_gene: TRBV7-6
d_gene: TRBD1
j_gene: TRBJ1-5
CDR3aa: CASSPRTGHNQPQHF
CDR3nt: TGTGCCAGCAGCCCCCGGACAGGACACAATCAGCCCCAGCATTTT

abundance: -
v_gene: TRBV5-4
d_gene: -
j_gene: TRBJ2-5
CDR3aa: CASSLEGQRSSQYF
CDR3nt: TGTGCCAGCAGCTTGGAAGGCCAGCGTTCGAGCCAGTACTTC

abundance: -
v_gene: TRBV10-3
d_gene: -
j_gene: TRBJ1-2
CDR3aa: CAISDIRGGYTF
CDR3nt: TGTGCCATCAGTGATATCAGGGGAGGCTACACCTTC

abundance: -
v_gene: TRBV5-1
d_gene: TRBD1
j_gene: TRBJ1-4
CDR3aa: CASRTGRLSGNEKLFF
CDR3nt: TGCGCCAGCAGGACAGGGAGGCTTTCTGGTAATGAAAAACTGTTTTTT

abundance: -
v_gene: TRBV9
d_gene: -
j_gene: TRBJ2-2
CDR3aa: CASSVDIANTGELFF
CDR3nt: TGTGCCAGCAGCGTAGACATCGCGAACACCGGGGAGCTGTTTTTT

abundance: -
v_gene: TRBV7-3
d_gene: TRBD1
j_gene: TRBJ2-1
CDR3aa: CASSRSSTGAYNEQFF
CDR3nt: TGTGCCAGCAGCCGATCTTCAACAGGGGCCTACAATGAGCAGTTCTTC

abundance: few
v_gene: TRBV4-2
d_gene: -
j_gene: TRBJ2-3
CDR3aa: CASSLYSGTDTQYF
CDR3nt: TGTGCCAGCAGCCTTTATTCGGGCACAGATACGCAGTATTTT

abundance: -
v_gene: TRBV7-8
d_gene: -
j_gene: TRBJ2-7
CDR3aa: CASSLRISSYEQYF
CDR3nt: TGTGCCAGCAGCTTGCGTATTAGCTCCTACGAGCAGTACTTC

abundance: -
v_gene: TRBV19
d_gene: -
j_gene: TRBJ2-1
CDR3aa: CASRSRGSTYNEQFF
CDR3nt: TGTGCCAGTAGGTCAAGGGGTAGCACCTACAATGAGCAGTTCTTC

abundance: -
v_gene: TRBV19
d_gene: TRBD1
j_gene: TRBJ2-3
CDR3aa: CASKDRAIPTAHTQYF
CDR3nt: TGTGCCAGCAAAGACAGGGCTATACCCACAGCCCATACGCAGTATTTT

abundance: -
v_gene: TRBV27
d_gene: -
j_gene: TRBJ2-5
CDR3aa: CASSLGGGRETQYF
CDR3nt: TGTGCCAGCAGTTTAGGGGGGGGGCGGGAGACCCAGTACTTC

abundance: -
v_gene: TRBV29-1
d_gene: -
j_gene: TRBJ2-2
CDR3aa: CSVEAPGVGTGELFF
CDR3nt: TGCAGCGTTGAAGCCCCCGGGGTAGGAACCGGGGAGCTGTTTTTT

abundance: -
v_gene: TRBV27
d_gene: -
j_gene: TRBJ1-1
CDR3aa: CASSFGGLTEAFF
CDR3nt: TGTGCCAGCAGTTTCGGGGGACTCACTGAAGCTTTCTTT

abundance: -
v_gene: TRBV5-1
d_gene: -
j_gene: TRBJ2-7
CDR3aa: CASSLLLGAADEQYF
CDR3nt: TGCGCCAGCAGCTTGCTTCTGGGGGCAGCCGACGAGCAGTACTTC

abundance: -
v_gene: TRBV4-2
d_gene: TRBD2
j_gene: TRBJ2-3
CDR3aa: CASSQDSSGGSDTQYF
CDR3nt: TGTGCCAGCAGCCAAGATTCTAGCGGGGGTTCAGATACGCAGTATTTT

abundance: -
v_gene: TRBV13
d_gene: -
j_gene: TRBJ2-1
CDR3aa: CASSSERSPNNEQFF
CDR3nt: TGTGCCAGCAGCTCCGAGCGGTCCCCGAACAATGAGCAGTTCTTC

abundance: -
v_gene: TRBV5-1
d_gene: -
j_gene: TRBJ1-4
CDR3aa: CASSRNGGYEKLFF
CDR3nt: TGCGCCAGCAGCAGGAATGGGGGGTACGAAAAACTGTTTTTT

abundance: -
v_gene: TRBV13
d_gene: TRBD1
j_gene: TRBJ2-7
CDR3aa: CASSPYPGTGSYEQYF
CDR3nt: TGTGCCAGCAGCCCCTACCCCGGGACAGGGTCCTACGAGCAGTACTTC

abundance: -
v_gene: TRBV2
d_gene: -
j_gene: TRBJ1-6
CDR3aa: CASSVGGNSPLHF
CDR3nt: TGTGCCAGCAGTGTAGGGGGAAATTCACCCCTCCACTTT

abundance: -
v_gene: TRBV10-1
d_gene: TRBD1
j_gene: TRBJ2-2
CDR3aa: CASTGQDNTGELFF
CDR3nt: TGCGCCAGCACGGGACAGGATAACACCGGGGAGCTGTTTTTT

abundance: -
v_gene: TRBV27
d_gene: -
j_gene: TRBJ1-2
CDR3aa: CASSLTTGSGYTF
CDR3nt: TGTGCCAGCAGTTTAACTACAGGGAGCGGCTACACCTTC